The count of the clone carrying this TCR beta chain is one. What it binds is not known. The donors were in the approximately 130-subject validation cohort, distinct from the 666-subject first cohort. These data belong to a study of cytomegalovirus exposure and HLA in healthy donors. Study results and limitations: As was reported, the classifier diagnosed cytomegalovirus status with high specificity and sensitivity. Subsequent analysis revealed that first-cohort TCR clusters tended to co-occur in the 120 validation repertoires. The authors enumerated over 150 TCR beta chains as linked to cytomegalovirus.

Repertoires were generated with immunoSEQ multiplex PCR, while TCRdb's copy carries only in-frame clones and drops some. The sample has 82,000 or so clones, 85% to 95% seen once; the top ten hold under 0.9%. Germline V CDR1 and CDR2: GTSNPN, SVGIG (reference sequence). This CDR3 is 14 amino acids long. Trimming cost V 3 bases and J 8 bases; bases outside gene matches: 6. The sequenced sample consisted of PBMCs. The TCR originated in a woman under 30 in good health and CMV-seronegative. The V call is TRBV30, the J call TRBJ2-1; TRBD1 agrees at 11 bases. DNA of the CDR3: TGTGCCTGGAGCCACGGGACAGGGGGGGATGAGCAGTTCTTC. This encodes CAWSHGTGGDEQFF.